What follows are 29 T cell receptor beta chains derived from one specimen sequenced in a study of T-cell memory formation after mild COVID-19. TCRdb analysed the 5' RACE reads with MiXCR anew, one entry per CDR3 protein. The sample holds 450,000 to 650,000 distinct CDR3 sequences, under 20% seen once. The sequenced sample was PBMCs or a T cell subset sorted from them (not recorded which). The receptors were gathered from an adult woman who had mild COVID-19 (a few samples of this study predate the infection). Cell type and time point are not known.

The chain has TRBV20-1 and TRBJ2-7; weak D call: TRBD2 (5 bases). This CDR3 contains 13 residues. Germline V lookup: CDR1 DFQATT, CDR2 SNEGSKA (reference sequence). V shed 5 bases and J shed 5 bases, with 16 bases lying between them. The CDR3 spells CSALTDREHEQYF. The CDR3 region has the DNA TGCAGTGCTTTGACGGACCGGGAACACGAGCAGTACTTC.

This clonotype was seen only a few times. V is TRBV11-2 and J is TRBJ1-3; a weak D match, TRBD1 (6 bases). CDR1 is SGHAT, CDR2 FQNNGV, per germline. Trimming shortened V by 4 bases and J by 1 base, and 11 bases separated the two germline ends. CDR3 length: 15 residues. In DNA, the CDR3 is TGTGCCAGCAGCTGGAACGGACAGTCTGGAAACACCATATATTTT. This codes for CASSWNGQSGNTIYF.

This clonotype appeared a few times. The chain is built from TRBV12-3 or TRBV12-4 and TRBJ1-3; no clear D. V lost 1 base, J lost 3 bases, and 10 bases lay in between. The CDR3 has 15 residues. The chain's CDR3 is CASSLERGFGNTIYF. The CDR3 coding sequence is TGTGCCAGCAGTTTAGAAAGAGGTTTTGGAAACACCATATATTTT.

As DNA, the CDR3 is TGCAGTGCTAGATCTCCGGGACAGGGACTCGGCGAGCAGTACTTC. Protein product: CSARSPGQGLGEQYF. This rearrangement joins TRBV20-1 to TRBJ2-7, with 9 bases fitting TRBD1. CDR1 DFQATT and CDR2 SNEGSKA come from the germline V gene (reference sequence). The V segment lost 2 bases and the J segment 6 bases; nucleotides outside the gene matches: 11. The length of the CDR3 is 15 residues.

CDR3 sequence reads: CASSPLGPRRGTDTQYF. CDR3 DNA: TGTGCCAGCAGCCCCCTAGGGCCTAGACGGGGGACAGATACGCAGTATTTT. The chain couples TRBV6-5 to TRBJ2-3, with a tentative D call TRBD2 (6 bases). Trimming took off 6 bases at V and 3 bases at J, with 22 bases between the two ends. CDR1 is MNHEY and CDR2 is SVGAGI in the germline V gene. The CDR3 totals 17 residues.

This sequence joins TRBV14 and TRBJ1-1, with D perhaps TRBD1 (5 bases). Trimming removed 0 bases at V and 7 bases at J, with 18 bases between. Germline loops: CDR1 SGHDN, CDR2 FVKESK. This CDR3 comprises 16 residues. The CDR3 DNA reads as TGTGCCAGCAGCCAAGAGAGAAGCACCGGGGCAAGTGAAGCTTTCTTT. Protein product: CASSQERSTGASEAFF.

The chain links TRBV9 to TRBJ2-2; 12 nucleotides match TRBD2. The CDR3 runs 21 residues. V was clipped by 1 base and J by 1 base; unmatched bases: 14. The V gene's germline CDR1 is SGDLS and CDR2 YYNGEE. Written as DNA, the CDR3 is TGTGCCAGCAGCGTACGGCCCCTCCCCCCACTAGCGGGGGGGAACACCGGGGAGCTGTTTTTT. This gives the protein CASSVRPLPPLAGGNTGELFF.

The V call is TRBV29-1, the J call TRBJ1-1, with D unresolved. CDR1 and CDR2 from the germline V gene are SQVTM and ANQGSEA. V was shortened by 1 base and J by 0 bases, with 9 bases between the two germline ends. The CDR3 is made up of 14 amino acids. CDR3 nucleotide sequence: TGCAGCGTTGAAGGTCGGCAGATGAACACTGAAGCTTTCTTT. Its translation is CSVEGRQMNTEAFF.

The chain couples TRBV5-1 to TRBJ2-3; 13 bases match TRBD2. V shed 1 base and J 3 bases; nucleotides not matched to a gene: 8. The V gene's germline CDR1 is SGHRS and CDR2 YFSETQ. The length of the CDR3 is 18 residues. In nucleotides, the CDR3 is TGCGCCAGCAGCTTGTGGACTAGCGGGAGTGGTAAGACAGATACGCAGTATTTT. It yields the protein CASSLWTSGSGKTDTQYF.

For the CDR3, the DNA is TGTGCCACCAGTGACCCAGCGGGAGGGCCGCCCAATGAGCAGTTCTTC. It translates to CATSDPAGGPPNEQFF. The chain employs TRBV24-1 and TRBJ2-1; 10 bases agree with TRBD2. There are 16 residues in the CDR3. Germline CDR1 reads KGHDR; CDR2 reads SFDVKD. The junction had 8 bases not matched to a gene; V was cut back by 4 bases and J by 6 bases.

V usage is TRBV6-2 or TRBV6-3 and J usage is TRBJ1-1; D gene unclear. Germline CDR1 reads MNHEY; CDR2 reads SVGEGT. V was clipped by 4 bases and J by 5 bases, with 8 bases between them. The CDR3 is 12 amino acids. Here the CDR3 reads CASSLSVTEAFF. CDR3 nucleotide sequence: TGTGCCAGCAGTTTATCTGTTACTGAAGCTTTCTTT.

This clonotype was recorded a few times. The J gene is TRBJ1-4, the V gene TRBV7-2; TRBD1 is a possible D gene (6 bases). The CDR3 sequence is 15 residues long. Germline values: CDR1 SGHTA, CDR2 FQGNSA. Trimming pared 7 bases from V and 4 bases from J, leaving 16 bases between. CDR3 sequence (DNA): TGTGCCAGCACCTCGGACAGAGCCTTTAATGAAAAACTGTTTTTT. This translates into CASTSDRAFNEKLFF.

This clonotype was detected only a few times. The J gene is TRBJ2-1, the V gene TRBV5-1, with 7 bases matching TRBD1. V gave up 3 bases and J gave up 7 bases; unmatched junction bases: 10. The CDR3 loop spans 15 amino acids. Germline assignment: CDR1 SGHRS and CDR2 YFSETQ. CDR3 nucleotides: TGCGCCAGCAGCTCGGAACAGGGGCGGGCAAATGAGCAGTTCTTC. The encoded protein is CASSSEQGRANEQFF.

The CDR3 sequence: CASSLVLMGVDEQFF. CDR3 DNA: TGTGCCAGCAGCTTAGTCTTAATGGGGGTGGATGAGCAGTTCTTC. This sequence joins TRBV7-9 and TRBJ2-1, with D perhaps assigned TRBD1 or TRBD2 (5 bases each). Trimming stripped 1 base from V and 8 bases from J, with 15 bases between. The germline CDR1 and CDR2 sequences are SEHNR and FQNEAQ (reference sequence). This CDR3 comprises 15 residues.

The chain couples TRBV4-1 to TRBJ1-2; weak D call: TRBD1 (6 bases). Trimming removed 1 base at V and 3 bases at J, with 15 bases between. CDR3 length: 16 amino acids. Germline lookup yields CDR1 MGHRA and CDR2 YSYEKL. For the CDR3, the DNA is TGCGCCAGCAGCCAAGTCGGCGGGGGCCCTGACTATGGCTACACCTTC. It codes for CASSQVGGGPDYGYTF.

The rearrangement links TRBV20-1 to TRBJ2-7, with D possibly matching TRBD2 (5 bases). The CDR3 runs to 13 residues. The V and J ends lost 3 bases and 0 bases respectively, with 9 bases between them. Germline V gives CDR1 DFQATT, CDR2 SNEGSKA (reference sequence). For the CDR3, the DNA is TGCAGTGCTAGGCGGGCTGACTCCTACGAGCAGTACTTC. This translates into CSARRADSYEQYF.

Points on this clonotype: Since the CDR3 does not end with the conserved phenylalanine or tryptophan, this likely comes from a read error. The J gene is TRBJ2-7, the V gene TRBV7-8, with D uncertain. Germline values: CDR1 SGHVS, CDR2 FQNEAQ. The CDR3 has 11 residues. Trimming left V 2 bases short and J 3 bases short, with 2 bases between. CDR3 bases: TGTGCCAGCAGCTTACGCTACGAGCAGTACTTA. It translates to CASSLRYEQYL.

The table lists this clonotype with a few counts. Here the CDR3 reads CASSLWGRGTEAFF. The CDR3 DNA is TGTGCCAGCAGCTTGTGGGGGAGGGGCACTGAAGCTTTCTTT. This chain connects TRBV5-8 to TRBJ1-1, with D maybe TRBD1 (5 bases). V was cut by 1 base and J by 4 bases, with 11 bases left in between. CDR1 and CDR2 from the germline V gene are SGHTS and YDEGEE. This CDR3 spans 14 amino acids.

This clonotype was counted between two and nine times. This chain links TRBV5-6 with TRBJ1-5, with TRBD1 matching over 7 bases. V shed 4 bases and J 7 bases; nucleotides not matched to a gene: 5. Per the germline V gene, CDR1 is SGHDT and CDR2 is YYEEEE. The CDR3 spans 13 residues. The CDR3 coding sequence is TGTGCCAGCAGCCAAGACAGGGCCCAGCCCCAGCATTTT. It codes for CASSQDRAQPQHF.

This chain joins TRBV25-1 and TRBJ2-7; TRBD2 matches 10 bases. V gave up 5 bases and J gave up 2 bases; unmatched junction bases: 3. This CDR3 region has 14 residues. The V gene's germline CDR1 is MGHDK and CDR2 SYGVNS. The CDR3 region is CASSWTSGPYEQYF. In nucleotides, the CDR3 is TGTGCCAGCAGTTGGACTAGCGGACCCTACGAGCAGTACTTC.

Many counts were recorded for this clonotype. J is TRBJ1-1 and V is TRBV24-1, with unresolved D. The CDR3 length is 13 residues. V gave up 9 bases and J gave up 1 base, with 11 bases separating them. Germline V gene lookup returns CDR1 KGHDR and CDR2 SFDVKD. CDR3 region: CATPRPPNTEAFF. The CDR3 bases are TGTGCCACCCCGCGACCGCCGAACACTGAAGCTTTCTTT.

This clonotype was seen at least ten times. The chain employs TRBV27 and TRBJ2-5, with D unresolved. The ends were cut back, 5 bases at V and 1 base at J, with 5 bases in the middle. The CDR3 extends over 12 amino acids. The germline CDR1 and CDR2 sequences are MNHEY and SMNVEV (reference sequence). Here the CDR3 reads CASSPFQETQYF. The CDR3 DNA reads TGTGCCAGCAGTCCGTTCCAAGAGACCCAGTACTTC.

J is TRBJ1-6 and V is TRBV9; D remains unclear. The V gene lost 5 bases and the J gene lost 8 bases, with 14 bases spanning the gap. Germline V gene lookup returns CDR1 SGDLS and CDR2 YYNGEE. CDR3 length: 14 residues. CDR3 sequence reads: CASRQAGFDSPLHF. For the CDR3, the DNA is TGTGCCAGCAGACAAGCAGGATTCGATTCACCCCTCCACTTT.

This clonotype was seen only a few times. The V and J genes are TRBV24-1 and TRBJ2-3; 10 nucleotides line up with TRBD1. The CDR3 totals 16 residues. The junction had 4 bases not matched to a gene; V was cut back by 4 bases and J by 1 base. Germline values: CDR1 KGHDR, CDR2 SFDVKD. The CDR3 sequence: CATSDRGQGRTDTQYF. DNA of the CDR3: TGTGCCACCAGTGACAGGGGACAGGGGCGCACAGATACGCAGTATTTT.

In its sample, this clonotype was seen a few times. The rearrangement links TRBV7-3 to TRBJ2-3, with TRBD2 matching 11 bases. V lost 4 bases and J lost 5; bases outside the gene matches: 8. The CDR3 contains 16 residues. Germline assignment: CDR1 SGHTA and CDR2 FQGTGA. Here the CDR3 reads CASSSLSGGVGDTQYF. The CDR3 nucleotides read TGTGCCAGCAGCTCCCTTAGCGGGGGGGTTGGAGATACGCAGTATTTT.

This sequence joins TRBV10-3 and TRBJ2-5, with a possible D match to TRBD2 (5 bases). There are 11 residues in the CDR3. CDR1 and CDR2 from the germline V gene are ENHRY and SYGVKD. The germline V and J ends were trimmed by 3 bases and 10 bases, with 9 bases remaining between them. The CDR3 sequence is CAISDTRVQYF. In nucleotides, the CDR3 is TGTGCCATCAGTGATACGAGGGTCCAGTACTTC.

The chain is built from TRBV21-1 and TRBJ2-7. TRBV21-1 is tagged as a pseudogene. The CDR3 covers 13 residues. The DNA of the CDR3 is TGTGCCAGCAGCAAGAAAGTCTCCTACGAGCAGTACTTC. Residues: CASSKKVSYEQYF.

This clonotype was detected only a few times. This rearrangement joins TRBV6-5 to TRBJ2-7; no clear D. V was pared by 3 bases and J by 1 base, with 10 bases between. The length of the CDR3 is 14 residues. Germline CDR1 MNHEY, CDR2 SVGAGI. CDR3 coding DNA: TGTGCCAGCAGTTATACCGAAGGATCCTACGAGCAGTACTTC. This encodes CASSYTEGSYEQYF.

The chain recombines TRBV5-5 with TRBJ1-1, with 7 bases that match TRBD1. Per the germline V gene, CDR1 is SGHKS and CDR2 is YYEKEE (reference sequence). This CDR3 has 16 residues. V shed 0 bases and J 0 bases; nucleotides not matched to a gene: 5. CDR3 sequence (DNA): TGTGCCAGCAGCTTGGACCTCGACAGGGTGAACACTGAAGCTTTCTTT. Encoded protein: CASSLDLDRVNTEAFF.